This T cell receptor beta chain was identified during a study of OX40 agonist ivuxolimab in advanced cancers. Deletions cut 1 base from V and 4 bases from J, with 11 bases between. This CDR3 is built from 15 residues. The germline CDR1 and CDR2 sequences are MGHRA and YSYEKL. Using immunoSEQ multiplex PCR, the repertoire was profiled, and TCRdb retains in-frame clones only, with some absent. This sample yields around 100,000 clones, of which around 93% are seen a single time; around 0.58% belongs to the top ten. Source: CD4+ or CD8+ T cells sorted from blood, taken in a trial of the OX40 agonist ivuxolimab. The clonotype comes from an adult with an advanced solid tumor such as melanoma, head and neck, liver or kidney cancer. The chain carries TRBV4-1 and TRBJ1-5, with D possibly matching TRBD1 (6 bases). In DNA, the CDR3 is TGCGCCAGCAGCCAAGGGACAGCGCGAAATCAGCCCCAGCATTTT. Translation gives CASSQGTARNQPQHF.